Sequencing of this TCR beta chain was carried out in a study of T cells in Graves' hyperthyroidism and ophthalmopathy. Findings and caveats of the study: By a 13 V-J model, ophthalmopathy was set apart from stable hyperthyroidism.

Details on this clonotype: Its cognate antigen is unknown.

Regions amplified from RNA transcripts were the TCR beta CDR3 regions. A first-round RT-PCR of the TCR CDR3 used the HTBI primer set. TCRdb analysed the multiplex PCR reads with MiXCR anew, one entry per CDR3 protein. This table has around 350,000 distinct CDR3 sequences, approximately 18% appearing once. CDR1 and CDR2 (germline): SEHNR, FQNEAQ (reference sequence). The V end lost 1 base, the J end lost 10 bases, and 16 bases lay between the germline ends. The CDR3 covers 14 residues. The TCR comes from a woman younger than 45 with Graves' hyperthyroidism that later progressed to Graves' ophthalmopathy. The chain has TRBV7-9 and TRBJ1-1; D may be TRBD1 (6 bases). Sequenced: blood. The CDR3 DNA is TGTGCCAGCAGCTTAGTGCTAGAAGTGGGGGCAGCTTTCTTT. Its protein is CASSLVLEVGAAFF.